The clone carrying this T cell receptor (beta chain) was detected many times. What it binds is not known. MiXCR, applied by TCRdb to the RACE reads, yields one record per CDR3 protein. The sample has some 360,000 distinct CDR3 sequences; 5.1% are singletons. V dropped 2 bases and J dropped 4; count of bases not matched to a gene: 17. There are 18 residues in the CDR3. Germline V gene data show CDR1 as LNHNV and CDR2 as YYDKDF (reference sequence). Time point in this sample: pre-sensitization, week 0. Treatment specified: therapeutic diphenylcyclopropenone sensitization with weekly scalp DPC. Donation of samples came from alopecia patients who were 18 to 70 years old and suitable for DPC. The entry originates in a study of human T cells and chemical hapten exposure. General study points: Against controls, expanded TCRs gave rise to significantly more large CDR3 similarity clusters.

This receptor was identified in a woman aged 45-60 years with alopecia areata. Some clones in this sample may be carry-over from other donors' samples. This specimen was whole blood, taken in connection with sensitization to the hapten diphenylcyclopropenone (DPC). The J gene is TRBJ2-7, the V gene TRBV15; 7 bases are a match to TRBD1. CDR3 nucleotides: TGTGCCACCAGCAGACCAGCGGAGGCCCGGGACAGCGAGTACGAGCAGTACTTC. Amino acids: CATSRPAEARDSEYEQYF.